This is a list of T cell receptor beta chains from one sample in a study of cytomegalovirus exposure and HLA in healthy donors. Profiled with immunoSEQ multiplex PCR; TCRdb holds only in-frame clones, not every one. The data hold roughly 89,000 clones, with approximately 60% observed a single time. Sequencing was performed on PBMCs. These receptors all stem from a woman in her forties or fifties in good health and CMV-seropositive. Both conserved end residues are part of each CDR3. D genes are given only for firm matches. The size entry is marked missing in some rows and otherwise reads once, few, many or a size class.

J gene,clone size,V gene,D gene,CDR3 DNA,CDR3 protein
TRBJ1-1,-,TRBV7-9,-,TGTGCCAGCAGCTCGGACAGCTTTAACACTGAAGCTTTCTTT,CASSSDSFNTEAFF
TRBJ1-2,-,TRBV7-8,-,TGTGCCAGCAGCTTTTTCAGGGATGTATCCTATGGCTACACCTTC,CASSFFRDVSYGYTF
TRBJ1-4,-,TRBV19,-,TGTGCCAGTAGTAACTCCGCAACTAATGAAAAACTGTTTTTT,CASSNSATNEKLFF
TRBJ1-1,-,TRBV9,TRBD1,TGTGCCAGCAGCACCGTCACAGGGGGCACTGAAGCTTTCTTT,CASSTVTGGTEAFF
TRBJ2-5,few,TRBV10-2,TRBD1,TGCGCCAGCAGTGAGACCCGGGACAGTCAAGAGACCCAGTACTTC,CASSETRDSQETQYF
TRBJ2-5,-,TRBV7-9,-,TGTGCCAGCAGCTTACAGGAGACCCAGTACTTC,CASSLQETQYF
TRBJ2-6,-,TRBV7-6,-,TGTGCCAGCAGCTTAGGAGGCTCTGGGGCCAACGTCCTGACTTTC,CASSLGGSGANVLTF
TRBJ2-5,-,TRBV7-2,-,TGTGCCAGCAGCGCACTGCATCCAGAGACCCAGTACTTC,CASSALHPETQYF
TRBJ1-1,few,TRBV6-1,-,TGTGCCAGCAGTTTCGAACTTCGGAACACTGAAGCTTTCTTT,CASSFELRNTEAFF
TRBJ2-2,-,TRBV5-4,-,TGTGCCAGCAGTAGTATCCCCGGGGAGCTGTTTTTT,CASSSIPGELFF
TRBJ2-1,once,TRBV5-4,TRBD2,TGTGCCAGCAGCTTACCGACTAGCGGGGGAAGACACAATGAGCAGTTCTTC,CASSLPTSGGRHNEQFF
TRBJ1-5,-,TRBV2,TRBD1,TGTGCCAGCAGTCAGGACAGGGGGGATCAGCCCCAGCATTTT,CASSQDRGDQPQHF
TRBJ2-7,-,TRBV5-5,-,TGTGCCAGCAGCTTGTCGGACAGTTGGAACGAGCAGTACTTC,CASSLSDSWNEQYF
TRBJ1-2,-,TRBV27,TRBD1,TGTGCCAGCAGTGCGACCGGGACAGGGTATGGCTACACCTTC,CASSATGTGYGYTF
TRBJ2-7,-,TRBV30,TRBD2,TGTGCCTGGAGTAAGGGACTAGCGGACTACGAGCAGTACTTC,CAWSKGLADYEQYF
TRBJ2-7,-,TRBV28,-,TGTGCCAGCAGTTTATGGGCAGACTCCCGGGGAACCTACGAGCAGTACTTC,CASSLWADSRGTYEQYF
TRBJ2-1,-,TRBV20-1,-,TGCAGTGCTAGAGCGGACAGCCTGCAGTTCTTC,CSARADSLQFF
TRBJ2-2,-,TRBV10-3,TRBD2,TGTGCCATCAGATCAGACGGGGGGACCGGGGAGCTGTTTTTT,CAIRSDGGTGELFF
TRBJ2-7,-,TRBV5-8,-,TGTGCCAGCAGCTCCCATGACAGGTTCAACGAGCAGTACTTC,CASSSHDRFNEQYF
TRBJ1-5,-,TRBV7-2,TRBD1,TGTGCCAGCAGCTTAAATACAGGGGCCAGCAATCAGCCCCAGCATTTT,CASSLNTGASNQPQHF
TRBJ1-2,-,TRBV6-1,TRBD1,TGTGCCAGCAGTGAAGCGCTGGGACAGTTCTATGGCTACACCTTC,CASSEALGQFYGYTF
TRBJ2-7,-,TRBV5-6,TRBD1,TGTGCCAGCAGCTTGGAAGGGACAGGGACTTACGAGCAGTACTTC,CASSLEGTGTYEQYF
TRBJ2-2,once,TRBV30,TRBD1,TGTGCCTGGAGTGGACAGGGGGATAGGGAGCTGTTTTTT,CAWSGQGDRELFF
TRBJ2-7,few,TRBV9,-,TGTGCCAGCAGCGTATCAAGCGTGTCCACCTACGAGCAGTACTTC,CASSVSSVSTYEQYF
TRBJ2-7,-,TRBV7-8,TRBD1,TGTGCCAGCAGCTCACCTGACAGGGGGCTCAGATACGAGCAGTACTTC,CASSSPDRGLRYEQYF
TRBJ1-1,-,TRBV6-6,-,TGTGCCAGCAGTTTGCCGAGTAACACTGAAGCTTTCTTT,CASSLPSNTEAFF
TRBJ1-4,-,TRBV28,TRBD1,TGTGCCAGCAGTATTTACAGGGGTGCAACTAATGAAAAACTGTTTTTT,CASSIYRGATNEKLFF
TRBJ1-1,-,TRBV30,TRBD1,TGTGCCTGGAGAGGGACAGTTCGGACTGAAGCTTTCTTT,CAWRGTVRTEAFF
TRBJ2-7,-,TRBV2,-,TGTGCCAGCTCGGGTGATTACGAGCAGTACTTC,CASSGDYEQYF
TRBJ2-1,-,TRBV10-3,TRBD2,TGTGCCATCAGCCAGGGGACTAGATCCTACAATGAGCAGTTCTTC,CAISQGTRSYNEQFF
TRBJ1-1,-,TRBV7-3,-,TGTGCCAGCAGCCTGAACAGCAACACTGAAGCTTTCTTT,CASSLNSNTEAFF
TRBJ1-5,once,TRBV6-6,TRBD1,TGTGCCAGCAGCAAGACCGGGACAGTCACTTATCAGCCCCAGCATTTT,CASSKTGTVTYQPQHF
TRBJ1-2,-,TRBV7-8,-,TGTGCCAGCAGCTTAACAGGGACCGACTATGGCTACACCTTC,CASSLTGTDYGYTF
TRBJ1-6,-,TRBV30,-,TGTGCCTGGAGCCGCAGGGAATCACCCCTCCACTTT,CAWSRRESPLHF
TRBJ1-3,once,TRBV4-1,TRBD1,TGCGCCAGCAGCCACGGGGACAGGATCAACACCATATATTTT,CASSHGDRINTIYF
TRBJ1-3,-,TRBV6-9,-,TGTGCCAGCAGTTATTCGGAACGGAGCTACTCTGGAAACACCATATATTTT,CASSYSERSYSGNTIYF
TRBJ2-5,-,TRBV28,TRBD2,TGTGCCAGCAGTTTTGGGCTAGCGGGGCGAAACCAAGAGACCCAGTACTTC,CASSFGLAGRNQETQYF
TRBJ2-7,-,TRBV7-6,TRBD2,TGTGCCAGCAGCTTGGGCCGGGGGGTCGAGCAGTACTTC,CASSLGRGVEQYF
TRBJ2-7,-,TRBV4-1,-,TGCGCCAGCAGCCAAGATCAGGGCTACGAGCAGTACTTC,CASSQDQGYEQYF
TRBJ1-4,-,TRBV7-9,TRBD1,TGTGCCAGCAGCTGGATGACAGGGGAAAATGAAAAACTGTTTTTT,CASSWMTGENEKLFF
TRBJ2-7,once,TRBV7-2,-,TGTGCCAGCAGCTTAGAAGTCGGCGCCCGGGGGACCGCCTACGAGCAGTACTTC,CASSLEVGARGTAYEQYF
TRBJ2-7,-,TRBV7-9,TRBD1,TGTGCCAGCAGCTTCCGGGACAGGGGTTACGAGCAGTACTTC,CASSFRDRGYEQYF
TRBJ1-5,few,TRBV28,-,TGTGCCAGCAGCATACAGGATAGCAATCAGCCCCAGCATTTT,CASSIQDSNQPQHF
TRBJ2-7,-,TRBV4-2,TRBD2,TGTGCCAGCAGCCAAGCGGGGGGTGCGGACTACGAGCAGTACTTC,CASSQAGGADYEQYF
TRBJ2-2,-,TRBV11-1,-,TGTGCCAGCAGCTTAAGTAGGCTGGCAGGGAACACCGGGGAGCTGTTTTTT,CASSLSRLAGNTGELFF
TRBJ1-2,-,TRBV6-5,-,TGTGCCAGCGGGGGCTCGGGGTCCTACTATGGCTACACCTTC,CASGGSGSYYGYTF
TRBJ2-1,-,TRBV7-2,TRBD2,TGTGCCAGCAGCATTAGCGGGGGTAGCTCCTACAATGAGCAGTTCTTC,CASSISGGSSYNEQFF
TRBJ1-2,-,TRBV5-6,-,TGTGCCAGCAGCATCCGGGACACCCTCGGGAAGGGCTACACCTTC,CASSIRDTLGKGYTF